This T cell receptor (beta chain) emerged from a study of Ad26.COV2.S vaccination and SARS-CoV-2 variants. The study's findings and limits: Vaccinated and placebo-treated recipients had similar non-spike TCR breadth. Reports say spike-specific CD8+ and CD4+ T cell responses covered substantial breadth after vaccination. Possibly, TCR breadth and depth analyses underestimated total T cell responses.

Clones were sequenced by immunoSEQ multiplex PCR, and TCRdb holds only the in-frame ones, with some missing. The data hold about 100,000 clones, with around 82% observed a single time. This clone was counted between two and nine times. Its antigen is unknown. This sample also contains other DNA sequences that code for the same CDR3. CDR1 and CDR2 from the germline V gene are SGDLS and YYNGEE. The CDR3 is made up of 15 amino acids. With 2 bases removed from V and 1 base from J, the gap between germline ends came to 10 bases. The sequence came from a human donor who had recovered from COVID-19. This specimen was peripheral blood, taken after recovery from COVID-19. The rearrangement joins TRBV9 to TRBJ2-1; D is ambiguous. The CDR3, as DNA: TGTGCCAGCAGCGTCGGAGTGGTTTCCTACAATGAGCAGTTCTTC. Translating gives CASSVGVVSYNEQFF.